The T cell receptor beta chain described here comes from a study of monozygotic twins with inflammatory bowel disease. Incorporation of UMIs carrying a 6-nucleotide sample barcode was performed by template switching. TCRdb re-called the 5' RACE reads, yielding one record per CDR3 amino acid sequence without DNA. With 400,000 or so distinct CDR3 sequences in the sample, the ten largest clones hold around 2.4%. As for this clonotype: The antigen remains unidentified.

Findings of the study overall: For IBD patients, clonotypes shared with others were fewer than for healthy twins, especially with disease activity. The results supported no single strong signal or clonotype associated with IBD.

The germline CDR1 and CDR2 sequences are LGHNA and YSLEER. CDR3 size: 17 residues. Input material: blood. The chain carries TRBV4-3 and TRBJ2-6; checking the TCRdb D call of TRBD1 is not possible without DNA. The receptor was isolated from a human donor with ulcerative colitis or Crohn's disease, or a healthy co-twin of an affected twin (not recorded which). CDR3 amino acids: CASSQEGDNSGANVLTF.